This T cell receptor beta chain originates from a study of blood T cell repertoires in COVID-19. Study summary: The cDNA or gDNA used as material had been derived from T cells, B-cell-depleted T cells, or PBMCs.

The method was immunoSEQ multiplex PCR; TCRdb's version includes in-frame clones alone and lacks a portion of them. The sample holds about 200,000 clones; approximately 88% are singletons and the top ten take roughly 8.8%. Cohort allocation depended upon clinical history that participants reported. All recovered Cohort 3 donors got two negative PCRs, got clearance, or saw symptom resolution. The CDR3 length is 15 residues. Trimming removed 2 bases from V and 13 bases from J; junction bases left unmatched: 14. Germline V gives CDR1 SGHDN, CDR2 FVKESK. The V call is TRBV14, the J call TRBJ1-2; 9 bases align to TRBD1. The clonotype comes from a woman aged 18-29 years who had recovered from COVID-19. Sequencing was done on a sample of PBMCs or T cells enriched from blood (not recorded which). The CDR3 loop reads CASSQYAGGQGPFTF. CDR3 DNA: TGTGCCAGCAGCCAATACGCAGGGGGACAGGGTCCTTTCACCTTC. Full variable domain (missing parts from reference TRBV14 and TRBJ1-2): EAGVTQFPSHSVIEKGQTVTLRCDPISGHDNLYWYRRVMGKEIKFLLHFVKESKQDESGMPNNRFLAERTGGTYSTLKVQPAELEDSGVYFCASSQYAGGQGPFTFGSGTRLTVV.